The 10 T cell receptor beta chains below all came from one sample that was sequenced in a study of metastatic and nonmetastatic thyroid tumors (dated by TCRdb to 2019 to 2021). No treatment had been received by any patient before thyroid surgery. The protocol used for the library was PCR. Sequencing relied on an Illumina HiSeq 4000. TCRdb passed the public sequencing reads through fastp at Q25 and MiXCR, retaining productive beta sequences. The sample profile shows 45,000 to 65,000 clones; roughly 15% of them were found once. Together, the top ten hold 3% of the sample. The specimen was blood. The receptors derive from a female donor with papillary thyroid cancer or a benign thyroid nodule (not recorded which). Some clones in this sample may be carry-over from other donors' samples.

V gene TRBV7-9 combines with J gene TRBJ2-7; D may match TRBD1 or TRBD2 (5 bases each). V lost 5 bases, J lost 1 base, and 9 bases lay in between. Germline lookup yields CDR1 SEHNR and CDR2 FQNEAQ (reference sequence). This CDR3 region has 13 residues. CDR3 sequence: CASSRGESYEQYF. The CDR3 nucleotides are TGTGCCAGCAGCCGAGGGGAGTCCTACGAGCAGTACTTC.

This clone was observed at least ten times. This chain links TRBV5-1 with TRBJ2-1; tentatively, D is TRBD2 (6 bases). The CDR3 runs 13 residues. V gave up 3 bases and J gave up 6 bases, with 10 bases separating them. Germline CDR1 reads SGHRS; CDR2 reads YFSETQ. CDR3 in DNA: TGCGCCAGCAGCTCCCCGGAGGGCAATGAGCAGTTCTTC. Translating it yields CASSSPEGNEQFF.

At least ten counts were recorded for this clone. The chain recombines TRBV18 with TRBJ1-3; weak D call: TRBD1 (6 bases). Germline V gene sequence: CDR1 KGHSH, CDR2 LQKENI. The CDR3 runs 15 residues. V was cut by 2 bases and J by 4 bases, with 12 bases left in between. This CDR3 reads CASSPTAGTGNTIYF. The CDR3 coding sequence is TGTGCCAGCTCACCAACGGCGGGGACAGGAAACACCATATATTTT.

V and J are TRBV19 and TRBJ2-1, with a weak D call TRBD2 (6 bases). The CDR3 totals 15 residues. Germline loops: CDR1 LNHDA, CDR2 SQIVND (reference sequence). Trimming pared 3 bases from V and 4 bases from J, leaving 13 bases between. The CDR3: CASSMGGSGYNEQFF. The DNA of the CDR3 is TGTGCCAGTAGTATGGGGGGATCGGGGTACAATGAGCAGTTCTTC.

In this sample, this clone turned up many times. The gene calls are TRBV6-5 and TRBJ1-2; TRBD1 matches at 8 bases. This CDR3 comprises 16 residues. The trim removed 2 bases at V and 4 bases at J, leaving 9 bases unmatched. Per the germline V gene, CDR1 is MNHEY and CDR2 is SVGAGI. The CDR3 DNA is TGTGCCAGCAGTTACCCCACAGGGGGTTTTACCTATGGCTACACCTTC. Translation: CASSYPTGGFTYGYTF.

This clone occurred many times. The gene calls are TRBV18 and TRBJ1-2, with 7 nucleotides matching TRBD1. The length of the CDR3 is 17 residues. V dropped 3 bases and J dropped 2; count of bases not matched to a gene: 12. Per the germline V gene, CDR1 is KGHSH and CDR2 is LQKENI. The CDR3 DNA sequence: TGTGCCAGCTCACCTAGAGTTCAGGGACAGCGAAACTATGGCTACACCTTC. Protein product: CASSPRVQGQRNYGYTF.

Many counts were recorded for this clone. An end of the junction does not agree with germline; a read error may underlie this. The chain uses TRBV5-5 and TRBJ1-6, with 9 bases identical to TRBD1. In germline, CDR1 is SGHKS, CDR2 YYEKEE (reference sequence). The CDR3 runs 15 residues. The CDR3: CASSLRTGAISALHF. In DNA form, the CDR3 reads TGTGCCAGCAGCTTGAGGACAGGGGCCATTTCAGCCCTCCACTTT.

This clone was counted only a few times. A clone one base away is much larger, so this may be a read error. The same CDR3 can be traced to other DNA sequences in this sample. This chain links TRBV4-1 with TRBJ1-6; 8 bases match TRBD1. The germline gives CDR1 MGHRA, CDR2 YSYEKL. The CDR3 covers 15 residues. CDR3 bases: TGCGCCGGCAGCCCGGACAGGGCATATAATTCACCCCTCCACTTT. Translation gives CAGSPDRAYNSPLHF.

Notes on this clone: A read error may account for a junction end that differs from germline. The CDR3, as DNA: TGCAGTGCTTGGAGACAGGGGGGGTCTGAAGCTTCCTTT. It encodes CSAWRQGGSEASF. The chain has TRBV20-1 and TRBJ1-1; 9 bases line up with TRBD1. The CDR3 is 13 amino acids. The V gene's germline CDR1 is DFQATT and CDR2 SNEGSKA (reference sequence).

This chain uses TRBV20-1 with TRBJ2-7; 8 nucleotides line up with TRBD2. The germline CDR1 and CDR2 sequences are DFQATT and SNEGSKA (reference sequence). With 3 bases clipped from V and 2 bases from J, the junction kept 6 bases outside the gene matches. CDR3 length: 14 amino acids. CDR3 loop: CSASLQRGTYEQYF. DNA of the CDR3: TGCAGTGCTAGTCTTCAGCGGGGGACCTACGAGCAGTACTTC.